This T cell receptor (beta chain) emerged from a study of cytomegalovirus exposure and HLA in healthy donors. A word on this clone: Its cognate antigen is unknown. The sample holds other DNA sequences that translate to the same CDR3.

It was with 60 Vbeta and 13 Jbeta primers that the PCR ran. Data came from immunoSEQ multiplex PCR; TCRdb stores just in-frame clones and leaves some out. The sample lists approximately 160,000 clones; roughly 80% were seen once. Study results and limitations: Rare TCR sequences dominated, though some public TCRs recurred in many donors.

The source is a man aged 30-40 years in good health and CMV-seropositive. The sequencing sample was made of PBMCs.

CDR3 coding DNA: TGCGCCAGCAGCTTTGGAGGGAGCTCCTACGAGCAGTACTTC. Amino acid sequence: CASSFGGSSYEQYF. This sequence joins TRBV5-1 and TRBJ2-7, with D tentatively TRBD2 (6 bases). The CDR3 runs 14 residues. V was cut by 2 bases and J by 0 bases, with 9 bases left in between. CDR1 is SGHRS and CDR2 is YFSETQ in the germline V gene.